This T cell receptor beta chain was captured by sequencing in a study of T cell clusters in autoimmune cytopenias. TRB rearrangements were amplified by touch-down multiplex PCR with mixed TRB-A/B primers. TCRdb reanalyzed the multiplex PCR reads and collapses them to one entry per CDR3 protein, without DNA. The sample includes 8,000 or so distinct CDR3 sequences. Germline V gene data show CDR1 as MNHEY and CDR2 as SMNVEV (reference sequence). The length of the CDR3 is 17 residues. TRB amplification used approximately 270 ng of peripheral blood genomic DNA. This receptor was identified in a human donor with an autoimmune cytopenia or autoimmune hepatitis (not recorded which). V gene TRBV27 combines with J gene TRBJ1-2; there is no DNA to check the TCRdb D call of TRBD1. The source material was peripheral blood. The CDR3 here is CASTSTGGPEYGYGYTF.